This T cell receptor (beta chain) was documented in a study of T-cell reconstitution after alpha-beta-depleted transplantation in children. Unique molecular identifiers were used in preparing the TCRbeta library. A single record per CDR3 protein comes from TCRdb applying MiXCR to the PCR reads. The table has about 400,000 distinct CDR3 sequences, about a fifth seen once. This clonotype turned up a few times. The clonotype was recovered from a human donor who donated a stem cell graft to a child with acute myeloid leukemia. The material sequenced was PBMCs from the stem cell graft donor, taken from the stem cell graft.

CDR3 DNA sequence: TGCAGCGTTGGGGGCAGGCTCTCGGGGGAAGGCGAGCAGTACTTC. Translation gives CSVGGRLSGEGEQYF. This chain links TRBV29-1 with TRBJ2-7; D possibly corresponds to TRBD2 (6 bases). This CDR3 comprises 15 residues. Germline V gene lookup returns CDR1 SQVTM and CDR2 ANQGSEA. The ends were cut back, 4 bases at V and 6 bases at J, with 22 bases in the middle.